The TCR beta chain under discussion was sequenced for a study of blood T cell repertoires in COVID-19. Under the authors' procedure: Counts of nucleated cells, estimated from reference gene primer amplification, were obtained. Generated by immunoSEQ multiplex PCR, the TCRdb table keeps only in-frame clones and is missing some. V and J calls and clone size are copied from that table; D and trimming were computed from the DNA. The sample includes about 430,000 clones, 70% to 90% of them seen just once. This CDR3 spans 15 amino acids. The participants were between roughly 18 and 100 years old and came from fewer than 25 US areas.

This TCR was recovered from a woman aged 18 to 35 who had been exposed to COVID-19. Sequencing was carried out using PBMCs or T cells enriched from blood (not recorded which). The V and J genes are TRBV12-2 and TRBJ1-3; TRBD1 reflects the table's D call only, with no check against the DNA. TRBV12-2 is listed as a pseudogene. The CDR3 DNA reads TGTGCAAGTCGCTTTAGACAGGGCTCTGGAAACACCATATATTTT. Protein product: CASRFRQGSGNTIYF.